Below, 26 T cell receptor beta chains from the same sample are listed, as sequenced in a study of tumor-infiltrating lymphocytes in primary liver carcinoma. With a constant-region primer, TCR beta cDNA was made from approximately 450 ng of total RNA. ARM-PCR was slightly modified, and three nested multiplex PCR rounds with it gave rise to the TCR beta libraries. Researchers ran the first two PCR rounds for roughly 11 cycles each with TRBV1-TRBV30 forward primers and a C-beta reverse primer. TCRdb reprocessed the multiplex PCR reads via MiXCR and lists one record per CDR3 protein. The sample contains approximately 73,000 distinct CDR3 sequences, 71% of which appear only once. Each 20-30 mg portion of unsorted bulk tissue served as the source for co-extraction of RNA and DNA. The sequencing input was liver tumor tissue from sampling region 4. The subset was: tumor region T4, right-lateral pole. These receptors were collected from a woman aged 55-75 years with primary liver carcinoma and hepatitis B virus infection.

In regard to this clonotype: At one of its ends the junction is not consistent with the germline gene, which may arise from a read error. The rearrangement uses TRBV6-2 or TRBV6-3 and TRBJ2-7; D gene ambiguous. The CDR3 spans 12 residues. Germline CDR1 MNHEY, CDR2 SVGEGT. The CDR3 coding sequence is TGTGCCAGTAGTCAACACCTCTACGAACAGTACTTC. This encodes CASSQHLYEQYF.

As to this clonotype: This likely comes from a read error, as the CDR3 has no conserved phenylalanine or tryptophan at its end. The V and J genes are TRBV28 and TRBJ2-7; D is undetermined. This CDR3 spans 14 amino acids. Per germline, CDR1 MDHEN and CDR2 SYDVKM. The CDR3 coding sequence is TGTGCCAGTAGTTCGACAATGCCCCTCGGGGAGCAGTACCTC. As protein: CASSSTMPLGEQYL.

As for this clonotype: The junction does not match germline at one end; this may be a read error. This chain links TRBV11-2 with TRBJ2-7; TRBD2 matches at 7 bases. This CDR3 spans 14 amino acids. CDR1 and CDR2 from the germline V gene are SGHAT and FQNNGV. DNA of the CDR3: TGCGCCAGCAGCTTAGAGCGGGGAGGAGATGGGCAGTACTTC. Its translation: CASSLERGGDGQYF.

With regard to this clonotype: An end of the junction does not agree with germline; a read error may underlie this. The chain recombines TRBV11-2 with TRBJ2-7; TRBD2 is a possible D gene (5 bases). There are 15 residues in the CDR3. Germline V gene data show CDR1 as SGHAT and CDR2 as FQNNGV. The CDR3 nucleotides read TGTGCCAACAGCCCGCCAAGCGGACTTCTCTATGAGCAGTACTTC. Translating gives CANSPPSGLLYEQYF.

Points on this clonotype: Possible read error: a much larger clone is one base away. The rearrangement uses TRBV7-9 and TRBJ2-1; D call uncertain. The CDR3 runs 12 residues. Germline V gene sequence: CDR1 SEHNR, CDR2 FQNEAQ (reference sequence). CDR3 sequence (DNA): TGTGCCTGCAGCTTACATCCGGATGAGCAGTTCTTC. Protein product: CACSLHPDEQFF. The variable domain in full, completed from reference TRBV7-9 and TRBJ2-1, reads DTGVSQNPRHKITKRGQNVTFRCDPISEHNRLYWYRQTLGQGPEFLTYFQNEAQLEKSRLLSDRFSAERPKGSFSTLEIQRTEQGDSAMYLCACSLHPDEQFFGPGTRLTVL.

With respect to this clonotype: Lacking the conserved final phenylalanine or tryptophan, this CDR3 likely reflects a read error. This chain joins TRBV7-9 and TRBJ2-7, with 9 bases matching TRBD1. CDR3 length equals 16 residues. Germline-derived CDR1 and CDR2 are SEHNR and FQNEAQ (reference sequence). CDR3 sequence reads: CACSLAGQGSSYEQYI. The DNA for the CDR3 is TGTGCCTGCAGCTTAGCCGGACAGGGGTCTTCCTACGAGCAGTACATC.

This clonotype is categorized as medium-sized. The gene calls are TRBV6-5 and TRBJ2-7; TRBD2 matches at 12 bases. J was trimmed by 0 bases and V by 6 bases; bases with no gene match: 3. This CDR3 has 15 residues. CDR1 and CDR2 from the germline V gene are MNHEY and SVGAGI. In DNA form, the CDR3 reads TGTGCCAGCAGACCGACTAGCGGGAGCTCCTACGAGCAGTACTTC. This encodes CASRPTSGSSYEQYF.

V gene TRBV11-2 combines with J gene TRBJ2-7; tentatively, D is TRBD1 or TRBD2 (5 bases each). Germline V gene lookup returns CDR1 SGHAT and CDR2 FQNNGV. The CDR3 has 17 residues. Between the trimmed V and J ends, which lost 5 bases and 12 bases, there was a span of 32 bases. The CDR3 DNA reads TGTGCCAGCAGCACGATCCCGGGACGGGAAAACTCCTACGGGCTGTACTTC. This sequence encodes CASSTIPGRENSYGLYF.

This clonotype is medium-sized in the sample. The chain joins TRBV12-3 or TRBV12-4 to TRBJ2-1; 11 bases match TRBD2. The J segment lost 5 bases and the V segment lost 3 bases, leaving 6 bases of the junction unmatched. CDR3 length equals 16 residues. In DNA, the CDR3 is TGTGCCAGCAGTTTTTCAGGGACTAGCGGAGACAATGAGCAGTTCTTC. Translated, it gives CASSFSGTSGDNEQFF.

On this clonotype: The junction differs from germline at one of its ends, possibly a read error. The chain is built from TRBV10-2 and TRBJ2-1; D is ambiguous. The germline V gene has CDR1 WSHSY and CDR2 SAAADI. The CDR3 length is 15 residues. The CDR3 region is CASSAIVATYGEQFF. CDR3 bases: TGCGCCAGCAGTGCGATAGTAGCTACCTATGGTGAGCAATTCTTC.

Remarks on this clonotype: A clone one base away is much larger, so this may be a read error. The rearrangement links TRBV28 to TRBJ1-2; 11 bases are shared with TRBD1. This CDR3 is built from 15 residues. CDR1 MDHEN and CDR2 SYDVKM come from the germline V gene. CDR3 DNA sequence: TGTGCCAGCAGGCGGACAGGGGGCGAGAACTATAGCTACACCTTC. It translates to CASRRTGGENYSYTF.

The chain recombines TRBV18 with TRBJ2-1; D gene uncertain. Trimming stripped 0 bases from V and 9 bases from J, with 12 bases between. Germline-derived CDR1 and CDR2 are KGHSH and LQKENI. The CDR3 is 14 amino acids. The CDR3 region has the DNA TGTGCCAGCTCACCACCGGCTACCCTCATTGAGCAGTTCTTC. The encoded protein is CASSPPATLIEQFF.

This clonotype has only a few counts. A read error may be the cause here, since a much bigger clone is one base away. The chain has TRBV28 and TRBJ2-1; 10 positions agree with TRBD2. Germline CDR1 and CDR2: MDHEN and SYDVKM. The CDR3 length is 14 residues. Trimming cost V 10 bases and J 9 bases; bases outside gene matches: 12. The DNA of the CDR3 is TGTGCCACCCATCTGGGGACTAGCGCCCTTGAGCAGTTCTTC. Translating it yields CATHLGTSALEQFF.

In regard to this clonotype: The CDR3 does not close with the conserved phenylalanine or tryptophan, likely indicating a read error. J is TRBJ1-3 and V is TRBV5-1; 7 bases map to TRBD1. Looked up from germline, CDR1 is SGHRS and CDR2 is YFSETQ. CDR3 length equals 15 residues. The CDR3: CTSSPTGLAGNTIYL. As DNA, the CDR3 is TGCACCAGCAGCCCGACAGGGTTGGCTGGAAACACCATATATCTT.

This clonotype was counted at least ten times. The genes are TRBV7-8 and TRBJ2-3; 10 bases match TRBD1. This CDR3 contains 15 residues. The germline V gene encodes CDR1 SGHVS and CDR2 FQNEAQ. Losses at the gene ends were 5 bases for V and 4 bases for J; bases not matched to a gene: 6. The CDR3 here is CASSLRTGGADTQYF. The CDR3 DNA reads TGTGCCAGCAGCCTCCGGACAGGGGGTGCAGATACGCAGTATTTT.

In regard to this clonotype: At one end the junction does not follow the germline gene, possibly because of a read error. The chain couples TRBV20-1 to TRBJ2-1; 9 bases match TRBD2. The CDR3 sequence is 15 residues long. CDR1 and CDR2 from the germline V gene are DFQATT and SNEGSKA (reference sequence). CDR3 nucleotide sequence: TGCTGTGCTAGAGATTTGCTAGCGGGGTACAATGAGCAGTTCTTC. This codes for CCARDLLAGYNEQFF.

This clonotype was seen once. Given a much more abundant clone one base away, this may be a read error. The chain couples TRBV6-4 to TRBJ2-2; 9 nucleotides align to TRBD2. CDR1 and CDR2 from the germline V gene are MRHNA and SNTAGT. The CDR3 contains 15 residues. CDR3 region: CASRRGGPDTGELLF. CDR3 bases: TGTGCCAGCAGGCGGGGGGGGCCGGACACCGGGGAGCTGTTGTTT.

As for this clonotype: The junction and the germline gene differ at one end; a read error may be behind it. The CDR3 loop reads CASTPGLSGGNTRELFF. The CDR3 nucleotides read TGTGCCAGCACCCCCGGACTATCGGGAGGGAACACCAGGGAGCTGTTTTTT. The chain links TRBV11-3 to TRBJ2-2, with 8 bases fitting TRBD2. Germline CDR1 SGHNT, CDR2 YENEEA. The CDR3 runs 17 residues.

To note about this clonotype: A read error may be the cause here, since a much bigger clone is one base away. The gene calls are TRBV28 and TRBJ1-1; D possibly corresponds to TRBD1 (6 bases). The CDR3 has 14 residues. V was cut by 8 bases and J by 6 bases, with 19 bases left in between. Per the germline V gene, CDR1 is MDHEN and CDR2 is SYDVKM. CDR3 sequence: CASASAGDYSEAFF. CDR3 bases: TGTGCCAGCGCTTCGGCAGGGGATTATTCTGAAGCTTTCTTT.

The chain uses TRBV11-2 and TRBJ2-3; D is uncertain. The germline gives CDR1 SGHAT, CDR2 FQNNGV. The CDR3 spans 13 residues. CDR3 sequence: CVCNFLGTDTQYF. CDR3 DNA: TGTGTCTGCAACTTCCTCGGGACAGATACGCAGTATTTT.

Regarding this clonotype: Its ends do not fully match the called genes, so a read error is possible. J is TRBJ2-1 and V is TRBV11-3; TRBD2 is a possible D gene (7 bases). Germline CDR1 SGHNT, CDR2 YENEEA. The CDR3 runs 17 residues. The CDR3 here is CASRSRGARSMGNEEFF. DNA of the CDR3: TGTGCCAGCAGGTCCCGGGGGGCGCGGAGCATGGGCAATGAGGAGTTCTTC.

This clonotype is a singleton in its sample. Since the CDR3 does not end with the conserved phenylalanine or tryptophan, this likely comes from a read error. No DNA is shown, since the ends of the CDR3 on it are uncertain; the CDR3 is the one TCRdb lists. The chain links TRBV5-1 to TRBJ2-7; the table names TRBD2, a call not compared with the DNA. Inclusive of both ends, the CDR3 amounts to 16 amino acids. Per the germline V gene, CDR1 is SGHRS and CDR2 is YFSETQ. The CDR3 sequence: CASSLSSGRTNSEQYL.

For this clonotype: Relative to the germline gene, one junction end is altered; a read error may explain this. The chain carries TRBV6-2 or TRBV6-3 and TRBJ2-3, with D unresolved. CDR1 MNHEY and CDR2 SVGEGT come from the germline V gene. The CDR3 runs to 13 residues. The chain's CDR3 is CASSYYSTDTQYF. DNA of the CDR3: TGTGCCAGCAGTTACTACAGCACAGATACGCAATATTTT.

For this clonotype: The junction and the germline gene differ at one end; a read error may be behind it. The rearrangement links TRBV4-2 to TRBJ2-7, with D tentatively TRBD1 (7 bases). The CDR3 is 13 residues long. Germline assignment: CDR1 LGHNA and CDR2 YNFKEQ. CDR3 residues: CGSSRGTGAEQYF. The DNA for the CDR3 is TGTGGCAGCAGCAGGGGGACTGGGGCCGAGCAGTACTTC.

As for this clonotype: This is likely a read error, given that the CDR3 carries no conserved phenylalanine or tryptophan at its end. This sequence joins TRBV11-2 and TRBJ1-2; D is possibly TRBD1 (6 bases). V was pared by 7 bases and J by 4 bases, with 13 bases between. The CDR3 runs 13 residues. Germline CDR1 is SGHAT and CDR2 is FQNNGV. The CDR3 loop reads CASIPDSIYGYTL. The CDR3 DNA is TGTGCCAGCATCCCGGACAGTATCTATGGCTACACCCTC.

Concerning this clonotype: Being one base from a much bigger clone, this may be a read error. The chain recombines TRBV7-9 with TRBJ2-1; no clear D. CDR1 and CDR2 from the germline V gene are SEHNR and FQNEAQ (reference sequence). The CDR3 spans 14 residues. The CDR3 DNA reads TGTCCCAGCAGCTTAGTTATGGGTGCCAATGAGCAGTTCTTC. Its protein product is CPSSLVMGANEQFF. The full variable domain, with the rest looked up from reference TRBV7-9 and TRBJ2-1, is DTGVSQNPRHKITKRGQNVTFRCDPISEHNRLYWYRQTLGQGPEFLTYFQNEAQLEKSRLLSDRFSAERPKGSFSTLEIQRTEQGDSAMYLCPSSLVMGANEQFFGPGTRLTVL.